The next 7 T cell receptor beta chains were all read from a single sample in a study of blood T cell repertoires in COVID-19. Profiling relied on immunoSEQ multiplex PCR, and the TCRdb table lists in-frame clones only, not all of them. The sample has 250,000 to 400,000 clones; 85% to 90% are singletons. Sequencing was done on a sample of peripheral blood. Source of these receptors: a woman aged 30 to 39 with COVID-19, enrolled during active disease.

The rearrangement joins TRBV9 to TRBJ2-1; the match to TRBD2 covers 8 bases. The germline CDR1 and CDR2 sequences are SGDLS and YYNGEE. This CDR3 spans 13 amino acids. V gave up 0 bases and J gave up 12 bases; unmatched junction bases: 5. CDR3: CASSVEPSGWQFF. The CDR3 region has the DNA TGTGCCAGCAGCGTAGAGCCTAGCGGGTGGCAGTTCTTC.

This clone showed up just once. The chain is built from TRBV30 and TRBJ1-4; 9 bases agree with TRBD1. Germline V lookup: CDR1 GTSNPN, CDR2 SVGIG (reference sequence). V lost 2 bases, J lost 3 bases, and 1 base stayed unmatched. The CDR3 totals 14 residues. CDR3 sequence (DNA): TGTGCCTGGAGTTGGGACAGGGCTAATGAAAAACTGTTTTTT. Amino acids: CAWSWDRANEKLFF.

The J gene is TRBJ2-4, the V gene TRBV18; D remains unclear. Germline CDR1 reads KGHSH; CDR2 reads LQKENI. CDR3 length: 14 residues. Trimming pared 5 bases from V and 1 base from J, leaving 9 bases between. The CDR3 is CASSAPGAKNIQYF. The DNA for the CDR3 is TGTGCCAGCTCAGCCCCAGGTGCCAAAAACATTCAGTACTTC.

This rearrangement joins TRBV3-1 (or the pseudogene TRBV3-2) to TRBJ2-1; D is unclear. The V and J ends lost 4 bases and 0 bases respectively, with 10 bases between them. The CDR3 has 15 amino acids. Germline CDR1 LGHDT, CDR2 YNNKEL (reference sequence). The CDR3 here is CASSPELGSYNEQFF. DNA of the CDR3: TGTGCCAGCAGCCCCGAACTCGGCTCCTACAATGAGCAGTTCTTC.

This clone was found once. The chain combines TRBV19 with TRBJ1-1, with D possibly TRBD1 on 6 matching bases. V was clipped by 1 base and J by 6 bases, with 15 bases between them. CDR3 length equals 15 residues. The germline V gene has CDR1 LNHDA and CDR2 SQIVND (reference sequence). The CDR3 is CASSIGDRGRAEAFF. The CDR3 DNA sequence: TGTGCCAGTAGTATAGGGGATAGGGGGAGGGCTGAAGCTTTCTTT.

The V gene is TRBV5-1, the J gene TRBJ2-7, with 8 bases aligning to TRBD1. Germline trimming cut 5 bases from V and 6 bases from J; bases unmatched to any gene: 7. This CDR3 comprises 13 residues. Germline V gene sequence: CDR1 SGHRS, CDR2 YFSETQ. As DNA, the CDR3 is TGCGCCAGCAGGTATCAGGGGGCCGCCGAGCAGTACTTC. Translating it yields CASRYQGAAEQYF.

This clone was found once. The chain recombines TRBV7-2 with TRBJ2-7; 12 bases map to TRBD2. This CDR3 contains 16 residues. The trim removed 5 bases at V and 4 bases at J, leaving 9 bases unmatched. The germline gives CDR1 SGHTA, CDR2 FQGNSA. In DNA form, the CDR3 reads TGTGCCAGCAGCACCCTGACTAGCGGGAGTCTTTACGAGCAGTACTTC. Residues: CASSTLTSGSLYEQYF. Complete variable domain (other parts from reference TRBV7-2 and TRBJ2-7): GAGVSQSPSNKVTEKGKDVELRCDPISGHTALYWYRQSLGQGLEFLIYFQGNSAPDKSGLPSDRFSAERTGGSVSTLTIQRTQQEDSAVYLCASSTLTSGSLYEQYFGPGTRLTVT.